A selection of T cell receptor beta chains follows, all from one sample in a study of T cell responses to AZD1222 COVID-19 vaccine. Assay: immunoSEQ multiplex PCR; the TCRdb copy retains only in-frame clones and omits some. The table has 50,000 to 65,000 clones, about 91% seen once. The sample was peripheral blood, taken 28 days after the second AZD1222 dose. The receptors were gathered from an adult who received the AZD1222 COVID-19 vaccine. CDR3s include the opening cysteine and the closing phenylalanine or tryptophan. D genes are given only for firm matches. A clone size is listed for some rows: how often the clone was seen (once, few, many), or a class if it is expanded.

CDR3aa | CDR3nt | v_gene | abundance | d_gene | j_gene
CAISESTYEQYF | TGTGCCATCAGTGAGTCGACCTACGAGCAGTACTTC | TRBV10-3 | - | - | TRBJ2-7
CATSRVGAYEQYF | TGTGCCACCAGCAGAGTTGGGGCCTACGAGCAGTACTTC | TRBV15 | - | - | TRBJ2-7
CASSASLTLQRNNEQFF | TGCGCCAGCAGCGCCTCCCTGACGCTACAGAGGAACAATGAGCAGTTCTTC | TRBV5-1 | - | - | TRBJ2-1
CASSLVGGAYEQYF | TGCGCCAGCAGCTTGGTAGGGGGGGCCTACGAGCAGTACTTC | TRBV5-1 | - | - | TRBJ2-7
CASSSAGGHQPQHF | TGTGCCAGCAGTTCCGCTGGGGGGCATCAGCCCCAGCATTTT | TRBV27 | once | - | TRBJ1-5
CAGRTGSQPQHF | TGTGCCGGTAGGACAGGGAGTCAGCCCCAGCATTTT | TRBV28 | - | TRBD1 | TRBJ1-5
CASSGGLESGELFF | TGCGCCAGCAGTGGGGGACTAGAATCCGGGGAGCTGTTTTTT | TRBV10-1 | - | TRBD2 | TRBJ2-2
CASSAGTANNQPQHF | TGTGCCAGCAGTGCAGGGACCGCCAACAATCAGCCCCAGCATTTT | TRBV2 | - | - | TRBJ1-5
CASSSRDRGDYGYTF | TGTGCCAGCAGTTCCCGGGACAGGGGCGACTATGGCTACACCTTC | TRBV6-5 | - | TRBD1 | TRBJ1-2
CASSRQDRETQYF | TGTGCCAGCAGTCGACAGGATAGGGAGACCCAGTACTTC | TRBV28 | - | - | TRBJ2-5
CASSGGRVESYEQYF | TGTGCCAGCAGCGGTGGCCGGGTAGAGTCCTACGAGCAGTACTTC | TRBV5-4 | - | - | TRBJ2-7
CASSVSILATNEKLFF | TGTGCCAGCAGCGTCTCGATCCTTGCAACTAATGAAAAACTGTTTTTT | TRBV28 | - | - | TRBJ1-4
CASSQGTGLAGELFF | TGTGCCAGCAGCCAAGGGACAGGGTTGGCCGGGGAGCTGTTTTTT | TRBV3-1/TRBV3-2 | - | TRBD1 | TRBJ2-2